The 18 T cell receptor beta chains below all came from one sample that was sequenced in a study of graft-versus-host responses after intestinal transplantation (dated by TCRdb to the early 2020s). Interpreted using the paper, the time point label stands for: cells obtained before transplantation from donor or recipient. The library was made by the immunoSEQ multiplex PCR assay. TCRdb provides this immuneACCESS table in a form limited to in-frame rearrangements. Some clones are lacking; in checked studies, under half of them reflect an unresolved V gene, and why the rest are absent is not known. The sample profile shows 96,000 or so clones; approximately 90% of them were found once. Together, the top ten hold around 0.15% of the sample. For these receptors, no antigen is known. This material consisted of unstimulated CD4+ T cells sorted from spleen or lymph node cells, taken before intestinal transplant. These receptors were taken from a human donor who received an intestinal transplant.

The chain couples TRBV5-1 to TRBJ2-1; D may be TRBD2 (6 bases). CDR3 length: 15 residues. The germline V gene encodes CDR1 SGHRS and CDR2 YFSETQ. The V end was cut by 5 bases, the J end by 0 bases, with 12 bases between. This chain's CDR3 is CASRSGSNSYNEQFF. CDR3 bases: TGCGCCAGCAGGTCCGGGAGCAACTCCTACAATGAGCAGTTCTTC.

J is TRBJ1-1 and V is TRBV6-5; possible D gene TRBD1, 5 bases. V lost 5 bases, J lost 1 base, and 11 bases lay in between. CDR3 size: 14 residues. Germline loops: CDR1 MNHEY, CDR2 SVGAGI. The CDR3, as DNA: TGTGCCAGCAGTGGGACGGGGGAGAACACTGAAGCTTTCTTT. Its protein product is CASSGTGENTEAFF.

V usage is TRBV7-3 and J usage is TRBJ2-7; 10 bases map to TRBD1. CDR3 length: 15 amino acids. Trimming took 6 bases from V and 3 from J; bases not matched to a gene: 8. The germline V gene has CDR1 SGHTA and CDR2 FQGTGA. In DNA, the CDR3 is TGTGCCAGCAGTCGATCGGGGACAGGGGACTACGAGCAGTACTTC. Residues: CASSRSGTGDYEQYF. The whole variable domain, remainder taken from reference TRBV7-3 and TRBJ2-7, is GAGVSQTPSNKVTEKGKYVELRCDPISGHTALYWYRQSLGQGPEFLIYFQGTGAADDSGLPNDRFFAVRPEGSVSTLKIQRTERGDSAVYLCASSRSGTGDYEQYFGPGTRLTVT.

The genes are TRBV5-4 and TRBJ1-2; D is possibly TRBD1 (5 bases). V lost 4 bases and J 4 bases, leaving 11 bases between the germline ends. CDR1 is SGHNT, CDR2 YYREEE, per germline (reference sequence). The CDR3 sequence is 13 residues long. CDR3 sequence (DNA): TGTGCCAGCAGCCAGACAGTACTCTATGGCTACACCTTC. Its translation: CASSQTVLYGYTF.

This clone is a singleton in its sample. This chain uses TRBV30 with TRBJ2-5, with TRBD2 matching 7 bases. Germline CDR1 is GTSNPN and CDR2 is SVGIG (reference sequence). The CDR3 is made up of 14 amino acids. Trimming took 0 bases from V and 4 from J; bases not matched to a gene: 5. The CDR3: CAWSVPGGGETQYF. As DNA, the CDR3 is TGTGCCTGGAGTGTACCGGGCGGGGGAGAGACCCAGTACTTC.

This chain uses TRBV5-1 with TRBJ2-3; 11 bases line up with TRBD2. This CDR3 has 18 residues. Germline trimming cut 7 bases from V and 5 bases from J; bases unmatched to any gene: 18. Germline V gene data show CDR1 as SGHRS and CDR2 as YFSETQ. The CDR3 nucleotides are TGCGCCAGCCCCCCCTACCCGGGACTAGCGGTGGGAATAGATACGCAGTATTTT. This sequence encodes CASPPYPGLAVGIDTQYF.

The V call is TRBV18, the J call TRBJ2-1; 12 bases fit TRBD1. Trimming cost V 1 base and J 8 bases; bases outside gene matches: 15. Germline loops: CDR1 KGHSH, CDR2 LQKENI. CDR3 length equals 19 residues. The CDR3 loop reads CASSPLGNAGTGGRDEQFF. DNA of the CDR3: TGTGCCAGCTCACCACTTGGGAATGCTGGGACAGGGGGCCGGGATGAGCAGTTCTTC.

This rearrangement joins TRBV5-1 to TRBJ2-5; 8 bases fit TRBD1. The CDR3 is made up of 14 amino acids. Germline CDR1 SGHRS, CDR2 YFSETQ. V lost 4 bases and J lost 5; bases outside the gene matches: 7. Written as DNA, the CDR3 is TGCGCCAGCAGCCGCCGACAGGGGAGTGAGACCCAGTACTTC. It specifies CASSRRQGSETQYF.

The CDR3 coding sequence is TGTGCCAGCAGCGGGACTCTAGCGGGAGTTTACGAGCAGTACTTC. This codes for CASSGTLAGVYEQYF. The chain is built from TRBV28 and TRBJ2-7; 10 bases agree with TRBD2. Germline V gives CDR1 MDHEN, CDR2 SYDVKM. Unmatched junction bases numbered 9, after V lost 6 bases and J lost 4 bases. The CDR3 extends over 15 amino acids.

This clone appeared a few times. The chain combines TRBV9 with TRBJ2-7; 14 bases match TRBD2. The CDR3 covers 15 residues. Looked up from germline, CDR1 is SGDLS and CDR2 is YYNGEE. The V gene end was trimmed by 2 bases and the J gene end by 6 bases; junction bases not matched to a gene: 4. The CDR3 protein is CASSVTGTSGSEQYF. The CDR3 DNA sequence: TGTGCCAGCAGCGTCACCGGGACTAGCGGGAGCGAGCAGTACTTC.

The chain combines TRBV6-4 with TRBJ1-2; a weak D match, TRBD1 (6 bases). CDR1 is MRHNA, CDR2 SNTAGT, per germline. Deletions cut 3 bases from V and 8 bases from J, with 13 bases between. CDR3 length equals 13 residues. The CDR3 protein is CASSEWGRGGYTF. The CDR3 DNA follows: TGTGCCAGCAGTGAATGGGGCAGGGGCGGCTACACCTTC.

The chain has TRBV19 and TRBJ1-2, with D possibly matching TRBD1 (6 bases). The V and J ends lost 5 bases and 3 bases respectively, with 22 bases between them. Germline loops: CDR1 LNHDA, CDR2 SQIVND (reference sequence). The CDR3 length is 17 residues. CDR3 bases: TGTGCCAGTAGTGTCCCGGGGGGCGGAATTCTGGACTATGGCTACACCTTC. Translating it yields CASSVPGGGILDYGYTF.

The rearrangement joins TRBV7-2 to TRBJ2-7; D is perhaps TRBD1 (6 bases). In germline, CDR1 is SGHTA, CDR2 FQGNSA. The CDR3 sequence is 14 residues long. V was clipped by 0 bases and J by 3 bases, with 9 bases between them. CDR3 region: CASSLAGARYEQYF. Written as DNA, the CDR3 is TGTGCCAGCAGCTTAGCGGGGGCTCGCTACGAGCAGTACTTC.

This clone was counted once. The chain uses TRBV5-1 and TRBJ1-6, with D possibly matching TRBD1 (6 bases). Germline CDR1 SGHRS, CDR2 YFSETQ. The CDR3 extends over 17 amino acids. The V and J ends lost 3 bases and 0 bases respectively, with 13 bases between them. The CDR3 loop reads CASSSPKDSSYNSPLHF. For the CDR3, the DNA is TGCGCCAGCAGCTCGCCAAAGGACAGCTCCTATAATTCACCCCTCCACTTT. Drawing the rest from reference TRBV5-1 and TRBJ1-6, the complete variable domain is KAGVTQTPRYLIKTRGQQVTLSCSPISGHRSVSWYQQTPGQGLQFLFEYFSETQRNKGNFPGRFSGRQFSNSRSEMNVSTLELGDSALYLCASSSPKDSSYNSPLHFGNGTRLTVT.

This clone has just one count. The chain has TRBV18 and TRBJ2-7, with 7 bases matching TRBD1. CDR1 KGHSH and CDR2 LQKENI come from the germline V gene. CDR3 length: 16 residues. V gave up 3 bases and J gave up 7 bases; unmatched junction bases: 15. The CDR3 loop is CASSPRTGKVLGEQYF. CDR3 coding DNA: TGTGCCAGCTCACCCCGGACAGGCAAGGTCCTAGGAGAGCAGTACTTC.

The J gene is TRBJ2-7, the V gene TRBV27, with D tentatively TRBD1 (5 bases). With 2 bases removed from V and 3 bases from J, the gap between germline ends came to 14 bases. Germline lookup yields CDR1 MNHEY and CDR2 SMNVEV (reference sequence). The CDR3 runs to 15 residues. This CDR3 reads CASSLQGRAVYEQYF. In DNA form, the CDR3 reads TGTGCCAGCAGTTTACAGGGTAGGGCTGTCTACGAGCAGTACTTC.

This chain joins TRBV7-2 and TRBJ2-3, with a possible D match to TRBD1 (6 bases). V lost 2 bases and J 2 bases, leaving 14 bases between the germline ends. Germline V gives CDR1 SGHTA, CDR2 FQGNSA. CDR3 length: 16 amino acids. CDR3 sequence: CASSLFRGQTTDTQYF. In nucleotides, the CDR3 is TGTGCCAGCAGCTTATTCAGGGGACAAACCACAGATACGCAGTATTTT.

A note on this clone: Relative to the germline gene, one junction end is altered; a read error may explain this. CDR3 bases: TGTGCCAGCAGCATAGGGGACAGGCCCCTGAATTTT. As protein: CASSIGDRPLNF. This chain connects TRBV7-9 to TRBJ1-5; 8 nucleotides match TRBD1. This CDR3 comprises 12 residues. Germline V gene sequence: CDR1 SEHNR, CDR2 FQNEAQ (reference sequence).